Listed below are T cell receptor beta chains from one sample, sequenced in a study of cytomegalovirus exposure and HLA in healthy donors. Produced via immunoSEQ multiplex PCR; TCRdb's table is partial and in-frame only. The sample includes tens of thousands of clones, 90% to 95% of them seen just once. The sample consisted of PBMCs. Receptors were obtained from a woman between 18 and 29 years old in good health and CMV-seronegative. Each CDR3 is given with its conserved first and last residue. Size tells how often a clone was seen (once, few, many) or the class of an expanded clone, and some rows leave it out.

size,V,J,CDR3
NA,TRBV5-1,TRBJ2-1,CASSAIQLGRQFF
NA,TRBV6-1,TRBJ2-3,CASSLQGSTDTQYF
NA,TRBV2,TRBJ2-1,CASSHGQGAFLLSSYNEQFF
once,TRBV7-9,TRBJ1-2,CASSPAWEGGYTF
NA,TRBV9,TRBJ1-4,CASSPDRGISEKLFF
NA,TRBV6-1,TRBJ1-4,CASSEVLGTGGEKLFF
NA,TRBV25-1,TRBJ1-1,CASSESSSFAEAFF
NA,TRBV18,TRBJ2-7,CASSPTGAGNYEQYF
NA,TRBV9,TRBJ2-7,CASSVEGRDHEQYF
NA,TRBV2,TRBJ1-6,CASSLGGHSPLHF
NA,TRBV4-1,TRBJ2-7,CASSPFLGQGYEQYF
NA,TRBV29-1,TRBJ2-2,CSVLRQGITGELFF
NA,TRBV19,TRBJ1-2,CASSIQGTNYRGYTF
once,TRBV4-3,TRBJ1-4,CASSHMNRASEKLFF
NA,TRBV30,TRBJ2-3,CAWRPLDRALGTQYF
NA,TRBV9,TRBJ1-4,CASSVGGGSDEKLFF
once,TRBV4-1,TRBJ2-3,CASSPRGGRTDTQYF
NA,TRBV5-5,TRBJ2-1,CASSLSGESYNEQFF
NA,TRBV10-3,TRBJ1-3,CAIRVQGGSGNTIYF
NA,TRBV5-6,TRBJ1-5,CASSLVGQGADQPQHF
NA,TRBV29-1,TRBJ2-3,CSVEAGGPPDTQYF
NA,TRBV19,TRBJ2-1,CASSMGRQGVSEQFF
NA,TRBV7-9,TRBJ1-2,CASSLTEGGVYGYTF
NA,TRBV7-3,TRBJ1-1,CASSQGAGNTEAFF
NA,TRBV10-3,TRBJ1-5,CAISESGGQPYSNQPQHF
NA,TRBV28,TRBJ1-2,CASSQWTGDGYTF
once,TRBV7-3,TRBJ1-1,CASSLQGPNEAFF
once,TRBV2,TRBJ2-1,CASRGAGYNEQFF
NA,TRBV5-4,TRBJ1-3,CASSLGGTVGNTIYF
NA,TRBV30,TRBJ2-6,CAWNNKGPSSGANVLTF
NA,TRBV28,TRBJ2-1,CASSVDRGGEQFF
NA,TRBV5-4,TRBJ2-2,CASSLGDTNTGELFF
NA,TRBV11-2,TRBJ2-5,CASSPRVSGWKRETQYF